This is a list of T cell receptor beta chains from one sample in a study of healthy donors' naive CD4 and CD8 T cells. One entry per CDR3 protein, called by TCRdb with MiXCR from the reads. This sample yields 180,000 or so distinct CDR3 sequences, of which about 76% are seen a single time; 2% to 2.5% belongs to the top ten. Source material: naive CD4+ and CD8+ T cells sorted from blood, pooled from several donors. These receptors all stem from a pool of human donors in good health; the sample pools cells from several healthy donors. The CDR3 runs from the conserved cysteine through the conserved F or W. The D gene is left open where the match is weak. Not every row has a clone size; where given, it reads once, few, many or a size class.

.	TRBD2	TRBV29-1	TRBJ2-1	TGCAGCGTGTATCCGGGACTAGCGGGAGATTGGGAGCAGTTCTTC	CSVYPGLAGDWEQFF
.	.	TRBV4-3	TRBJ2-4	TGCGCCAGCAGCCAAGATATCCCAGACGACAGACCCTTAGCCAAAAACATTCAGTACTTC	CASSQDIPDDRPLAKNIQYF
.	.	TRBV6-6	TRBJ1-6	TGTGCCAGCAGTTACGAGACCTTGAGAGGTTCACCCCTCCACTTT	CASSYETLRGSPLHF
.	.	TRBV29-1	TRBJ1-2	TGCAGCGTTGAAGGCCGAATTTTGGGGGGCGCTTACGGCTACACCTTC	CSVEGRILGGAYGYTF
.	TRBD1	TRBV29-1	TRBJ1-2	TGCAGCGTCCTCGGACAGGGATCATATGGCTACACCTTC	CSVLGQGSYGYTF
.	.	TRBV10-3	TRBJ1-5	TGTGCCATCAGCACACACGGAGTCAATCAGCCCCAGCATTTT	CAISTHGVNQPQHF
.	TRBD1	TRBV5-1	TRBJ1-3	TGCGCCAGCAGCGCCGGGACAGGGCACGGAAACACCATATATTTT	CASSAGTGHGNTIYF
.	.	TRBV11-1	TRBJ2-3	TGTGCCAGCAGCTTAACCCGACAGTCCACAGATACGCAGTATTTT	CASSLTRQSTDTQYF
.	.	TRBV7-2	TRBJ1-1	TGTGCCAGCAGCACCCAAGCGCTGAACACTGAAGCTTTCTTT	CASSTQALNTEAFF
.	TRBD2	TRBV6-2/TRBV6-3	TRBJ2-7	TGTGCCAGCAGTTACTCCGGACTAGCGGGATGGGAGCAGTACTTC	CASSYSGLAGWEQYF
once	.	TRBV7-6	TRBJ1-1	TGTGCCAGCAGCTTATCCATGAACACTGAAGCTTTCTTT	CASSLSMNTEAFF
.	.	TRBV29-1	TRBJ1-2	TGCAGCGTTGAGTTTCCGGATGGGGGCTATGGCTACACCTTC	CSVEFPDGGYGYTF
.	TRBD2	TRBV18	TRBJ2-1	TGTGCCAGCTCACCGGGACTAGACTACAATGAGCAGTTCTTC	CASSPGLDYNEQFF
once	.	TRBV5-5	TRBJ2-2	TGTGCCAGCAGCTTGGAGTCCCAGCGGATCTACACCGGGGAGCTGTTTTTT	CASSLESQRIYTGELFF
.	.	TRBV29-1	TRBJ2-7	TGCAGCGTTGTTCAGGGAGGGACATACGAGCAGTACTTC	CSVVQGGTYEQYF
.	.	TRBV19	TRBJ1-5	TGTGCTGTGACAGGATTTTACAATCAGCCCCAGCATTTT	CAVTGFYNQPQHF
.	.	TRBV27	TRBJ1-3	TGTGCCGGCAGTGCAAGACCAGGGAACTCTGGAAACACCATATATTTT	CAGSARPGNSGNTIYF
.	TRBD1	TRBV20-1	TRBJ1-3	TGCAGTGCGTCCGGACAGGGGGGAAACACCATATATTTT	CSASGQGGNTIYF
.	TRBD2	TRBV19	TRBJ2-1	TGTGCCAGTAGTTGGTCGGGGGGGGTAGGTGAGCAGTTCTTC	CASSWSGGVGEQFF
.	TRBD1	TRBV10-3	TRBJ2-1	TGTGCCATCAGTGGGACAGGGGTAGAGCAGTTCTTC	CAISGTGVEQFF
once	TRBD1	TRBV19	TRBJ2-1	TGTGCCACTAGGCCCCGGACAGGTGCCTACAATGAGCAGTTCTTC	CATRPRTGAYNEQFF
.	TRBD1	TRBV29-1	TRBJ1-1	TGCAGCGTCAGGACAGGCTTTAATGAAGCTTTCTTT	CSVRTGFNEAFF
.	TRBD2	TRBV19	TRBJ2-7	TGTGCCAGTGGGGCGGGAGCTTCCTACGAGCAGTACTTC	CASGAGASYEQYF
.	.	TRBV11-2	TRBJ1-1	TGTGCCAGCAGCTTATACACGCTCCGAGGGACTGAAGCTTTCTTT	CASSLYTLRGTEAFF
.	.	TRBV19	TRBJ2-3	TGTGCCATTAGCGATCCCGCCACAGATACGCAGTATTTT	CAISDPATDTQYF
.	.	TRBV13	TRBJ1-5	TGTGCCAGCAGCCTGCATAATCAGCCCCAGCATTTT	CASSLHNQPQHF
.	.	TRBV29-1	TRBJ2-2	TGCAGCGTTGACAAGTCGAACACCGGGGAGCTGTTTTTT	CSVDKSNTGELFF
.	.	TRBV6-5	TRBJ2-7	TGTGCCAGCAGTTCCAGGGCCTTCTACGAGCAGTACTTC	CASSSRAFYEQYF